This T cell receptor (beta chain) was sequenced during a study of T cell responses to AZD1222 COVID-19 vaccine (dated by TCRdb to the early 2020s). Describing the broader study: TCR sequencing covered over 230 trial participants: 200 to 210 given two doses of AZD1222 and 26 given two doses of MenACWY control vaccine. Trial participants were enrolled by age into subgroups of 18-55, 56-69 and 70-plus years, and approximately 150, 30 and 60 TCR-sequenced participants, respectively, were included in these subgroups. Results the study describes overall, beyond this receptor: Spike-specific TCR breadth and depth rose significantly after two AZD1222 doses compared with day 0 and with MenACWY recipients. Conclusions about previously exposed vaccinees are limited, since just five or six AZD1222 recipients were seropositive for SARS-CoV-2 at baseline. Participants were mostly white British, with more females than males. The authors suggested clonal diversity may have been underestimated. Because no day 14 peak-response samples were available, the repertoires could be characterized only after the peak T cell response. Vaccine-associated CD4 TCRs spanned the whole spike protein, with dominant responses in regions 160-218 and 743-854. In the small 56-69-year group, the increase in depth fell short of significance, most likely because of low power. Epitopes outside the regions mutated in the B.1.351 and B.1.1.7 variants were reportedly recognized by nearly half of the unique spike-specific TCRs.

The CDR3 regions of human TCRbeta chains were subjected to immunosequencing. The authors' pipeline ran thus. TCRs in the repertoires were matched against a reference library of SARS-CoV-2-specific TCRs that had been generated with the MIRA antigen-specificity platform. Breadth was defined as the fraction of unique TCRs that were SARS-CoV-2-associated, and depth was defined as the fraction of total T cells that were SARS-CoV-2-associated. Using the MIRA data, each spike-specific TCR was assigned both to the spike region to which the TCR was reactive and to a CD4 or CD8 class. Log10-transformed breadth and depth values were compared by one-way ANOVA with Sidak's multiple comparisons tests. TCRdb limited this immuneACCESS table to in-frame rearrangements with V and J called. A share of clones is missing; checked studies link under half to unresolved V genes, and the rest is unexplained. Clone size and the V and J calls come from that table; the DNA yielded D and trimming. The table for this sample lists under 200,000 clones; around nine tenths of them were counted only once. The ten largest clones capture about 4% of the sample.

Notes on this clone: Its antigen specificity is not known. Base qualities are not recorded, but no much larger clone differs from it by a single base.

The time point label for this specimen denotes: about 28 days (+/-7) after the second vaccine dose. Read against the paper, the sample's treatment or condition label means: meningococcal conjugate vaccine given as trial control. Samples from vaccinated people were obtained from the UK trials COV001 and COV002, which included a single-blind randomized controlled phase 2/3 trial of AZD1222 (ChAdOx1 nCoV-19) in healthy adults. For TCRbeta chain sequencing, PBMC samples were collected from trial participants at day 0 and at day 28 after the second dose. The TCR sequence derives from an adult who received the MenACWY meningococcal vaccine as a control. The sequenced sample was peripheral blood, obtained 28 days after the second dose of the MenACWY control vaccine.

CDR3 sequence: CARSFSSPNTEAFF. The nucleotides read TGTGCCAGAAGCTTCTCTAGCCCCAACACTGAAGCTTTCTTT. This sequence uses TRBV5-3 and TRBJ1-1; the D gene is not confidently resolved. TRBV5-3 falls under the ORF class, with uncertain function. The CDR3 contains 14 residues, cysteine and phenylalanine counted. Only the CDR3 part of the read is kept: 42 bases, read in frame from the first base. V is clipped by 2 bases and J by 2 bases, and the sequence between their germline boundaries is 10 bases long.